These T cell receptor beta chains were read from a single sample in a study of blood T cell repertoires in COVID-19. Measured with immunoSEQ multiplex PCR; TCRdb has only the in-frame clones, and not every one. The repertoire holds around 300,000 clones, with 90% as singletons. Specimen: PBMCs or T cells enriched from blood (not recorded which). Receptors originate from a woman aged 18 to 35 with acute COVID-19. The CDR3 runs from the conserved cysteine through the conserved F or W. The order of the fields is CDR3 protein, CDR3 DNA, clone size, J gene, V gene, D gene. The D gene is left open where the match is weak. Only part of the rows carry a size: once, few, many, or a class if the clone is expanded.

CDR3: CASSVGQSIYQETQYF
DNA: TGTGCCAGCAGCGTAGGGCAATCGATATACCAAGAGACCCAGTACTTC
size: .
J: TRBJ2-5
V: TRBV9
D: .

CDR3: CASSYEGGGPPEDEQYF
DNA: TGTGCCAGCAGCTACGAGGGGGGGGGACCACCGGAGGACGAGCAGTACTTC
size: .
J: TRBJ2-7
V: TRBV7-9
D: .

CDR3: CASSDGPGGETQYF
DNA: TGTGCCAGCAGTGACGGGCCCGGAGGAGAGACCCAGTACTTC
size: .
J: TRBJ2-5
V: TRBV6-2/TRBV6-3
D: .

CDR3: CASSLLLDSDEQYF
DNA: TGTGCCAGCAGTCTGTTATTAGACAGTGACGAGCAGTACTTC
size: .
J: TRBJ2-7
V: TRBV28
D: .

CDR3: CASTARGSGANVLTF
DNA: TGTGCCAGCACCGCGCGGGGCTCTGGGGCCAACGTCCTGACTTTC
size: .
J: TRBJ2-6
V: TRBV6-5
D: .

CDR3: CASSPIAGGANTGELFF
DNA: TGTGCCAGCAGTCCCATAGCGGGAGGGGCGAACACCGGGGAGCTGTTTTTT
size: .
J: TRBJ2-2
V: TRBV28
D: TRBD2

CDR3: CASLSATNEKLFF
DNA: TGTGCCAGCCTTTCCGCAACTAATGAAAAACTGTTTTTT
size: .
J: TRBJ1-4
V: TRBV28
D: .

CDR3: CASSMSSGDYNEQFF
DNA: TGTGCCAGTAGTATGTCCAGCGGGGATTACAATGAGCAGTTCTTC
size: .
J: TRBJ2-1
V: TRBV19
D: TRBD2

CDR3: CAGEVSTDTQYF
DNA: TGTGCCGGGGAGGTTAGCACAGATACGCAGTATTTT
size: .
J: TRBJ2-3
V: TRBV7-9
D: .

CDR3: CASGALGGFQETQYF
DNA: TGTGCCAGTGGAGCTCTGGGGGGGTTCCAAGAGACCCAGTACTTC
size: .
J: TRBJ2-5
V: TRBV19
D: TRBD2

CDR3: CASSPGQGMNTEAFF
DNA: TGTGCCAGCTCACCGGGACAGGGGATGAACACTGAAGCTTTCTTT
size: .
J: TRBJ1-1
V: TRBV18
D: TRBD1

CDR3: CASSSDILPLHF
DNA: TGTGCCAGCAGCTCCGACATTCTGCCCCTCCACTTT
size: .
J: TRBJ1-6
V: TRBV2
D: .

CDR3: CASSQRGLGSPLHF
DNA: TGTGCCAGTTCACAGAGGGGGCTGGGTTCACCCCTCCACTTT
size: .
J: TRBJ1-6
V: TRBV19
D: TRBD1

CDR3: CASTLSGTLADTQYF
DNA: TGTGCCAGCACCCTGAGCGGGACCCTCGCAGATACGCAGTATTTT
size: .
J: TRBJ2-3
V: TRBV25-1
D: TRBD2

CDR3: CASSLSWGAGNTIYF
DNA: TGTGCCAGCAGCTTAAGTTGGGGAGCTGGAAACACCATATATTTT
size: .
J: TRBJ1-3
V: TRBV11-2
D: .

CDR3: CASSPGRGPGANVLTF
DNA: TGTGCCAGCAGCCCAGGGCGGGGGCCTGGGGCCAACGTCCTGACTTTC
size: .
J: TRBJ2-6
V: TRBV9
D: .

CDR3: CARTRESYGYTF
DNA: TGTGCCAGGACCCGAGAAAGCTATGGCTACACCTTC
size: few
J: TRBJ1-2
V: TRBV30
D: .

CDR3: CASSRQGSREKLFF
DNA: TGTGCCAGTAGTAGACAGGGTTCGAGGGAAAAACTGTTTTTT
size: .
J: TRBJ1-4
V: TRBV19
D: TRBD1

CDR3: CASSTLTVNTEAFF
DNA: TGTGCCAGTAGTACCCTGACAGTGAACACTGAAGCTTTCTTT
size: .
J: TRBJ1-1
V: TRBV19
D: .

CDR3: CATLGPEHSNQPQHF
DNA: TGTGCCACCCTTGGGCCAGAACATAGCAATCAGCCCCAGCATTTT
size: .
J: TRBJ1-5
V: TRBV28
D: .

CDR3: CASSIIGDTEAFF
DNA: TGTGCCAGTAGTATCATAGGGGACACTGAAGCTTTCTTT
size: .
J: TRBJ1-1
V: TRBV19
D: .

CDR3: CASSYGAGMNEQYF
DNA: TGTGCCAGCAGTTATGGGGCAGGGATGAACGAGCAGTACTTC
size: .
J: TRBJ2-7
V: TRBV6-5
D: .

CDR3: CASSLPSGSQKTQYF
DNA: TGTGCCAGCAGCTTACCTAGCGGGAGTCAGAAGACCCAGTACTTC
size: .
J: TRBJ2-5
V: TRBV7-9
D: TRBD2

CDR3: CASSQARRGTSSATNEKLFF
DNA: TGTGCCAGTAGCCAAGCCCGAAGGGGGACCAGTTCCGCAACTAATGAAAAACTGTTTTTT
size: .
J: TRBJ1-4
V: TRBV19
D: .

CDR3: CASSARPRGYQETQYF
DNA: TGTGCCAGCAGCGCACGCCCCAGGGGGTACCAAGAGACCCAGTACTTC
size: .
J: TRBJ2-5
V: TRBV13
D: TRBD1

CDR3: CASGWAGEGSSSKNYGYTF
DNA: TGTGCTAGTGGTTGGGCCGGGGAGGGGTCCTCTTCGAAAAACTATGGCTACACCTTC
size: .
J: TRBJ1-2
V: TRBV12-5
D: .

CDR3: CASSQGQQLYGYTF
DNA: TGTGCCAGCAGTCAGGGACAGCAGCTCTATGGCTACACCTTC
size: .
J: TRBJ1-2
V: TRBV28
D: TRBD1

CDR3: CASTDSLNQPQHF
DNA: TGTGCCAGTACGGACAGTCTGAATCAGCCCCAGCATTTT
size: .
J: TRBJ1-5
V: TRBV19
D: .

CDR3: CASSPGTATDTQYF
DNA: TGTGCCAGCAGCCCGGGGACAGCGACAGATACGCAGTATTTT
size: .
J: TRBJ2-3
V: TRBV7-9
D: TRBD1

CDR3: CASSSLTGDEQFF
DNA: TGTGCCAGCAGCTCCCTCACCGGGGATGAGCAGTTCTTC
size: .
J: TRBJ2-1
V: TRBV7-9
D: .

CDR3: CASSVWTGGTGELFF
DNA: TGTGCCAGCAGCGTCTGGACAGGGGGCACCGGGGAGCTGTTTTTT
size: .
J: TRBJ2-2
V: TRBV7-8
D: TRBD1

CDR3: CASSMGASGNTIYF
DNA: TGTGCCAGTAGTATGGGGGCCAGTGGAAACACCATATATTTT
size: .
J: TRBJ1-3
V: TRBV19
D: .

CDR3: CASSFPRLAGPILAKNIQYF
DNA: TGTGCCAGCAGTTTTCCCAGACTAGCGGGACCTATTCTAGCCAAAAACATTCAGTACTTC
size: .
J: TRBJ2-4
V: TRBV28
D: TRBD2

CDR3: CASSHDRDSVSYEQYF
DNA: TGTGCCAGCAGCCATGACCGGGACAGCGTGTCCTACGAGCAGTACTTC
size: .
J: TRBJ2-7
V: TRBV5-4
D: TRBD1

CDR3: CASTRGTDYGYTF
DNA: TGTGCCAGCACCCGCGGGACAGACTATGGCTACACCTTC
size: .
J: TRBJ1-2
V: TRBV7-9
D: TRBD1

CDR3: CASSLNEDSYEQYF
DNA: TGTGCCAGCAGCTTAAATGAGGATTCCTACGAGCAGTACTTC
size: .
J: TRBJ2-7
V: TRBV7-2
D: .

CDR3: CASSFSGQGNYGYTF
DNA: TGTGCCAGCAGTTTTTCGGGACAGGGAAACTATGGCTACACCTTC
size: .
J: TRBJ1-2
V: TRBV27
D: TRBD1

CDR3: CASSLGQNTGELFF
DNA: TGTGCCAGCAGTTTAGGACAAAACACCGGGGAGCTGTTTTTT
size: .
J: TRBJ2-2
V: TRBV28
D: .

CDR3: CASGLRGASYEQYF
DNA: TGTGCCAGCGGCCTTCGGGGGGCCTCCTACGAGCAGTACTTC
size: .
J: TRBJ2-7
V: TRBV7-2
D: .

CDR3: CASSQQHLKGEAFF
DNA: TGTGCCAGCAGCCAACAGCACCTAAAGGGGGAAGCTTTCTTT
size: .
J: TRBJ1-1
V: TRBV5-6
D: .

CDR3: CASSPRGQGALPAFF
DNA: TGCGCCAGCAGCCCACGGGGACAGGGGGCTCTGCCAGCTTTCTTT
size: .
J: TRBJ1-1
V: TRBV5-1
D: TRBD1

CDR3: CASSLNGLADGTQYF
DNA: TGTGCCAGCAGCTTAAACGGACTTGCCGATGGGACCCAGTACTTC
size: .
J: TRBJ2-5
V: TRBV11-3
D: .

CDR3: CASKPALGTAYEQYF
DNA: TGTGCCAGTAAGCCGGCCCTTGGGACAGCCTACGAGCAGTACTTC
size: .
J: TRBJ2-7
V: TRBV19
D: TRBD1

CDR3: CASTSSSAGKETQYF
DNA: TGTGCCAGCACCAGCAGCAGCGCAGGGAAAGAGACCCAGTACTTC
size: .
J: TRBJ2-5
V: TRBV6-5
D: .

CDR3: CASSFTQFYGYTF
DNA: TGTGCCAGCAGCTTCACACAGTTCTATGGCTACACCTTC
size: few
J: TRBJ1-2
V: TRBV5-5
D: .

CDR3: CASSQDNSWGEYEQYF
DNA: TGCGCCAGCAGCCAAGACAATAGCTGGGGGGAATACGAGCAGTACTTC
size: .
J: TRBJ2-7
V: TRBV4-1
D: .

CDR3: CASSVGPGDTEAFF
DNA: TGTGCCAGCAGCGTAGGCCCGGGGGACACTGAAGCTTTCTTT
size: .
J: TRBJ1-1
V: TRBV9
D: .

CDR3: CVSSLPGDTQYF
DNA: TGTGTCAGCAGTCTTCCGGGAGATACGCAGTATTTT
size: .
J: TRBJ2-3
V: TRBV28
D: .

CDR3: CASSSIPRQKSYGYTF
DNA: TGTGCCAGCAGCTCTATTCCCCGACAGAAAAGCTATGGCTACACCTTC
size: .
J: TRBJ1-2
V: TRBV11-2
D: .

CDR3: CASSPAAVSTGELFF
DNA: TGCGCCAGCAGCCCGGCGGCGGTATCCACCGGGGAGCTGTTTTTT
size: .
J: TRBJ2-2
V: TRBV5-1
D: .

CDR3: CSVIRDRLYNEQFF
DNA: TGCAGCGTGATCCGGGACAGATTATACAATGAGCAGTTCTTC
size: .
J: TRBJ2-1
V: TRBV29-1
D: TRBD1

CDR3: CASTPPRTSGSWNTQYF
DNA: TGTGCCAGCACCCCGCCCCGGACTAGCGGGAGCTGGAATACGCAGTATTTT
size: .
J: TRBJ2-3
V: TRBV28
D: TRBD2

CDR3: CASSVWAGSYTEAFF
DNA: TGTGCCAGCAGCGTTTGGGCAGGGTCCTACACTGAAGCTTTCTTT
size: .
J: TRBJ1-1
V: TRBV9
D: .

CDR3: CASSQDRGNQPQHF
DNA: TGTGCCAGCAGCCAAGACAGGGGGAATCAGCCCCAGCATTTT
size: .
J: TRBJ1-5
V: TRBV11-2
D: TRBD1

CDR3: CASTPRGQGARYGYTF
DNA: TGTGCCAGTACCCCGCGGGGGCAGGGGGCTCGCTATGGCTACACCTTC
size: once
J: TRBJ1-2
V: TRBV19
D: TRBD1